This is a list of T cell receptor beta chains from one sample in a study of regulatory T cells in long-lasting Graves disease. Each CDR3 protein is one row after TCRdb ran MiXCR on the multiplex PCR reads. The table shows roughly 520,000 distinct CDR3 sequences, with around 12% occurring only once. These same records also appear under a second study, on T cells in Graves' hyperthyroidism and ophthalmopathy.

This material consisted of peripheral blood mononuclear cells (PBMCs), taken at new diagnosis, from a patient treated with antithyroid drugs. Receptors originate from a woman in her 30s with Graves disease. CDR3s include the opening cysteine and the closing phenylalanine or tryptophan. The order of the fields is J gene, clone size, V gene, D gene, CDR3 length, CDR3 DNA, CDR3 protein. D genes are given only for firm matches. Clone size is shown for a subset of rows, as once, few, many or a class of expanded clone.

j_call: TRBJ2-2
clone_size: few
v_call: TRBV4-1
d_call: .
cdr3_length: 17
cdr3_nt: TGCGCCAGCAGCCAACCACGCGGGCGAACGAACACCGGGGAGCTGTTTTTT
cdr3_aa: CASSQPRGRTNTGELFF

j_call: TRBJ2-3
clone_size: many
v_call: TRBV24-1
d_call: TRBD2
cdr3_length: 18
cdr3_nt: TGTGCCACCAGTGAACCTACCCCACTAGCGGGAGGGGCAGATACGCAGTATTTT
cdr3_aa: CATSEPTPLAGGADTQYF

j_call: TRBJ2-3
clone_size: .
v_call: TRBV11-2
d_call: .
cdr3_length: 17
cdr3_nt: TGTGCCAGTGCGCTAGGGCAGCCATTTACGAGCACAGATACGCAGTATTTT
cdr3_aa: CASALGQPFTSTDTQYF

j_call: TRBJ1-1
clone_size: few
v_call: TRBV18
d_call: .
cdr3_length: 13
cdr3_nt: TGTGCCAGCTCAACGAACAGGGTCGCTGAAGCTTTCTTT
cdr3_aa: CASSTNRVAEAFF

j_call: TRBJ2-7
clone_size: .
v_call: TRBV18
d_call: .
cdr3_length: 15
cdr3_nt: TGTGCCAGCTCGCTCCGGGATAAGGGTCCCTACGAGCAGTACTTC
cdr3_aa: CASSLRDKGPYEQYF

j_call: TRBJ2-1
clone_size: many
v_call: TRBV30
d_call: .
cdr3_length: 11
cdr3_nt: TGTGCCTGGGGGACTGTAAAAGAGCAGTTCTTC
cdr3_aa: CAWGTVKEQFF

j_call: TRBJ1-1
clone_size: few
v_call: TRBV4-3
d_call: .
cdr3_length: 16
cdr3_nt: TGCGCCAGCAGCCAAGTTAGAGGTGGGGTGAACACTGAAGCTTTCTTT
cdr3_aa: CASSQVRGGVNTEAFF

j_call: TRBJ1-5
clone_size: many
v_call: TRBV20-1
d_call: .
cdr3_length: 13
cdr3_nt: TGCAGTGCTCCGACAGGCTTCAATCAGCCCCAGCATTTT
cdr3_aa: CSAPTGFNQPQHF

j_call: TRBJ1-1
clone_size: .
v_call: TRBV30
d_call: .
cdr3_length: 13
cdr3_nt: TGTGCCTGGAGGGGTCGGTCGAACACTGAAGCTTTCTTT
cdr3_aa: CAWRGRSNTEAFF

j_call: TRBJ2-1
clone_size: .
v_call: TRBV6-2/TRBV6-3
d_call: .
cdr3_length: 13
cdr3_nt: TGTGCCAGCAAGGAGGGGTATTACAATGAGCAGTTCTTC
cdr3_aa: CASKEGYYNEQFF

j_call: TRBJ2-7
clone_size: many
v_call: TRBV9
d_call: .
cdr3_length: 14
cdr3_nt: TGTGCCAGCAGCGTAGGAAGTAGTTCCTACGAGCAGTACTTC
cdr3_aa: CASSVGSSSYEQYF

j_call: TRBJ1-1
clone_size: .
v_call: TRBV7-2
d_call: TRBD1
cdr3_length: 18
cdr3_nt: TGTGCCAGCAGCTTAGAGGGAAGGGACAGGCGGCTTTACACTGAAGCTTTCTTT
cdr3_aa: CASSLEGRDRRLYTEAFF

j_call: TRBJ1-5
clone_size: many
v_call: TRBV28
d_call: .
cdr3_length: 16
cdr3_nt: TGTGCCAGCAGTTTATTCAGGGCCTCTTCGGGTCAGCCCCAGCATTTT
cdr3_aa: CASSLFRASSGQPQHF

j_call: TRBJ1-2
clone_size: many
v_call: TRBV6-2/TRBV6-3
d_call: .
cdr3_length: 15
cdr3_nt: TGTGCCAGCAGTTACTCGAAGGCGGCCCTCTATGGCTACACCTTC
cdr3_aa: CASSYSKAALYGYTF

j_call: TRBJ2-3
clone_size: few
v_call: TRBV7-2
d_call: TRBD2
cdr3_length: 19
cdr3_nt: TGTGCCAGCAGTAGACAGGGGGAACTAGCGGGAGGAAGGACAGATACGCAGTATTTT
cdr3_aa: CASSRQGELAGGRTDTQYF

j_call: TRBJ2-3
clone_size: many
v_call: TRBV12-3/TRBV12-4
d_call: TRBD2
cdr3_length: 15
cdr3_nt: TGTGCCAGCAGCCGACGTAGCGGGACGTTGGATACGCAGTATTTT
cdr3_aa: CASSRRSGTLDTQYF

j_call: TRBJ1-1
clone_size: many
v_call: TRBV6-1
d_call: TRBD1
cdr3_length: 15
cdr3_nt: TGTGCCAGCAACCGACAGGGTACAATGAACACTGAAGCTTTCTTT
cdr3_aa: CASNRQGTMNTEAFF

j_call: TRBJ2-1
clone_size: many
v_call: TRBV7-8
d_call: .
cdr3_length: 15
cdr3_nt: TGTGCCAGCAGCTTAGATGGCAGAGCCTACAATGAGCAGTTCTTC
cdr3_aa: CASSLDGRAYNEQFF

j_call: TRBJ2-1
clone_size: many
v_call: TRBV18
d_call: .
cdr3_length: 14
cdr3_nt: TGTGCCAGCTCACCTACAGGTGGGGATAATGAGCAGTTCTTC
cdr3_aa: CASSPTGGDNEQFF

j_call: TRBJ2-2
clone_size: many
v_call: TRBV5-1
d_call: .
cdr3_length: 14
cdr3_nt: TGCGCCAGCAGCTTTGAAGGGCACACCGGGGAGCTGTTTTTT
cdr3_aa: CASSFEGHTGELFF

j_call: TRBJ2-7
clone_size: many
v_call: TRBV7-3
d_call: TRBD1
cdr3_length: 13
cdr3_nt: TGTGCCAGCAGCCAGGGACAGACCTACGAGCAGTACTTC
cdr3_aa: CASSQGQTYEQYF

j_call: TRBJ2-5
clone_size: few
v_call: TRBV27
d_call: TRBD2
cdr3_length: 15
cdr3_nt: TGTGCCAGCAGTCCTCAGACTAGCGGGCAAGAGACCCAGTACTTC
cdr3_aa: CASSPQTSGQETQYF

j_call: TRBJ2-1
clone_size: .
v_call: TRBV9
d_call: .
cdr3_length: 13
cdr3_nt: TGTGCCAGCAGCGGGGGGCCTTACAATGAGCAGTTCTTC
cdr3_aa: CASSGGPYNEQFF

j_call: TRBJ1-1
clone_size: many
v_call: TRBV11-2
d_call: .
cdr3_length: 16
cdr3_nt: TGTGCCAGCACCCCCTCCCCTGCAGGGAAGGGCACTGAAGCTTTCTTT
cdr3_aa: CASTPSPAGKGTEAFF